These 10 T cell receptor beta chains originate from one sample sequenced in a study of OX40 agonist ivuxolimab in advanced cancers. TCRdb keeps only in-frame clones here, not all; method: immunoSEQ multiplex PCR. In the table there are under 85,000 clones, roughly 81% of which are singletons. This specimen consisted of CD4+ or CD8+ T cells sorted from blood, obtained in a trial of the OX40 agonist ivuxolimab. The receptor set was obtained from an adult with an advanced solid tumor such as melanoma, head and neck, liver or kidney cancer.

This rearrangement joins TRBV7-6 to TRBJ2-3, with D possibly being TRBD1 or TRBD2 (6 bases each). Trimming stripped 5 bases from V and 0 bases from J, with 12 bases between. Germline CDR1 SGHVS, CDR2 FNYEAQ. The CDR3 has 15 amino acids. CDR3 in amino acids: CASSHGGPSTDTQYF. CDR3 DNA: TGTGCCAGCAGCCACGGGGGCCCTAGCACAGATACGCAGTATTTT.

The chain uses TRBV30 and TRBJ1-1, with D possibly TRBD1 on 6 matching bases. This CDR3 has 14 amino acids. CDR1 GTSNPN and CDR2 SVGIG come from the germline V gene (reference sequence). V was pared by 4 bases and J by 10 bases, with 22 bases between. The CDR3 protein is CAWKSTGVPTPAFF. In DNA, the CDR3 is TGTGCCTGGAAATCGACAGGTGTCCCGACCCCAGCTTTCTTT.

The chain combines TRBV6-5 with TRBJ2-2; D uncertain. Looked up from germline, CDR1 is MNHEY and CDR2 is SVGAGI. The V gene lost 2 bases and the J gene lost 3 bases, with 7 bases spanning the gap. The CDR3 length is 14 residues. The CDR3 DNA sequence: TGTGCCAGCAGTTACAACTCCTACACCGGGGAGCTGTTTTTT. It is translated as CASSYNSYTGELFF.

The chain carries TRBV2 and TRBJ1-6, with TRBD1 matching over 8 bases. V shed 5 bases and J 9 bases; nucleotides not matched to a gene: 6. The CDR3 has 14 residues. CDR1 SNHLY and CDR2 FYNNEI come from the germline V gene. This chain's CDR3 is CASSPTGVSSPLHF. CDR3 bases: TGTGCCAGCAGTCCGACAGGGGTGAGTTCACCCCTCCACTTT.

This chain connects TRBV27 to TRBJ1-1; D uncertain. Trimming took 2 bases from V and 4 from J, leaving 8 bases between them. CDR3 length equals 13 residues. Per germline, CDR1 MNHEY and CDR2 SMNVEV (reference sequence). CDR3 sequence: CASSLRRGTEAFF. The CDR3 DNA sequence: TGTGCCAGCAGTTTACGGCGCGGCACTGAAGCTTTCTTT.

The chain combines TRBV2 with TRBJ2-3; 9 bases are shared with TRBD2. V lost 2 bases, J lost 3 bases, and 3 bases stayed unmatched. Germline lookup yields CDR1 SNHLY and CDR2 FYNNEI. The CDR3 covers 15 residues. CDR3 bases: TGTGCCAGCAGTGAAATGGCGGGGGGGACAGATACGCAGTATTTT. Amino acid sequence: CASSEMAGGTDTQYF. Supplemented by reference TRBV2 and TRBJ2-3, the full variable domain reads EPEVTQTPSHQVTQMGQEVILRCVPISNHLYFYWYRQILGQKVEFLVSFYNNEISEKSEIFDDQFSVERPDGSNFTLKIRSTKLEDSAMYFCASSEMAGGTDTQYFGPGTRLTVL.

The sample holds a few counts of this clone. CDR3 in DNA: TGTGCCAGCACACAAGCTGGGGGTGCCGAGCAGTACTTC. This gives the protein CASTQAGGAEQYF. The rearrangement links TRBV25-1 to TRBJ2-5; D possibly uses TRBD1 or TRBD2 (5 bases each). The J call may be faulty, since TRBJ2-7 better matches the DNA end. This CDR3 spans 13 amino acids. Per the germline V gene, CDR1 is MGHDK and CDR2 is SYGVNS.

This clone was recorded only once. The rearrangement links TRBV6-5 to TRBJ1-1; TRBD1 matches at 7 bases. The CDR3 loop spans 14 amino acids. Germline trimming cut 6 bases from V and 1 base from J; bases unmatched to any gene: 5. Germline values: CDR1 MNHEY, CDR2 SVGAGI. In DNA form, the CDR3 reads TGTGCCAGCAGCCGACAGGGTAGGAACACTGAAGCTTTCTTT. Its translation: CASSRQGRNTEAFF.

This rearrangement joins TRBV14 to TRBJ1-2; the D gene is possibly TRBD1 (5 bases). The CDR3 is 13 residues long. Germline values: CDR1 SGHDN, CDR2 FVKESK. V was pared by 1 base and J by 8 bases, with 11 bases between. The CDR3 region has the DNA TGTGCCAGCAGCCAAGGCAGGGCAGGAGGCTACACCTTC. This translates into CASSQGRAGGYTF.

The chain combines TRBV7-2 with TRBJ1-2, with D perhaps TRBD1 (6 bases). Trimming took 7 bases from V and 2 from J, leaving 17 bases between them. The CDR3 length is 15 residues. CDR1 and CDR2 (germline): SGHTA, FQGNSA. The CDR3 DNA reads TGTGCCAGCACTTCCCGCTCCCAGGGGAACTATGGCTACACCTTC. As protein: CASTSRSQGNYGYTF.